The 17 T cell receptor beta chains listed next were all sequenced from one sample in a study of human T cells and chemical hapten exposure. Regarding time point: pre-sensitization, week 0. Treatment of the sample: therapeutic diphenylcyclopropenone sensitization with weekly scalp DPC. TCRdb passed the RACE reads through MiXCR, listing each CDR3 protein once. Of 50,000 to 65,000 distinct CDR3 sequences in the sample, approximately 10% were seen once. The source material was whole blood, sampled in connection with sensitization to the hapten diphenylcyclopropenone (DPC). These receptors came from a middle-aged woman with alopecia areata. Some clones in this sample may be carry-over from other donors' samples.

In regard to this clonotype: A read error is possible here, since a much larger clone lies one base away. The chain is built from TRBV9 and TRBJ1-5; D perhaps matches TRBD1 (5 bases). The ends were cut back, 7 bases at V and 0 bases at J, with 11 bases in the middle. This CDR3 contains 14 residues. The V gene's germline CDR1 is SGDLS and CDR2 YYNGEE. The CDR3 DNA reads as TGTGCCAGCGGCCCGGGGGGTAGCAATCAGCCCCAGCATTTT. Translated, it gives CASGPGGSNQPQHF.

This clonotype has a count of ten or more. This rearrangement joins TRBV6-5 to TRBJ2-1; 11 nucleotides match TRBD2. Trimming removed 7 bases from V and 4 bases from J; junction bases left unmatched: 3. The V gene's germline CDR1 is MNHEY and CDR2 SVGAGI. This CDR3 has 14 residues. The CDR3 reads CASTGTSGYNEQFF. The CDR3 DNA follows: TGTGCCAGCACCGGGACTAGCGGATACAATGAGCAGTTCTTC.

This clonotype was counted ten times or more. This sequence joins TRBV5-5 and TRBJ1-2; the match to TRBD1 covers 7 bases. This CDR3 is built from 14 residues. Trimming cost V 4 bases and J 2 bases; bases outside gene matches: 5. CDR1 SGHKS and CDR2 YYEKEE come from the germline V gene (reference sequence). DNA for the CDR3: TGTGCCAGCAGCCGGACAGGCGGGAACTATGGCTACACCTTC. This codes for CASSRTGGNYGYTF.

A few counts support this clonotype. Here the CDR3 DNA reads TGCGCCAGCAGCTCCCAGACTAGCGGGAGAATCTACGAGCAGTACTTC. Its protein product is CASSSQTSGRIYEQYF. The chain links TRBV5-1 to TRBJ2-7, with TRBD2 identical over 12 bases. J was trimmed by 3 bases and V by 3 bases; bases with no gene match: 7. Germline lookup yields CDR1 SGHRS and CDR2 YFSETQ. There are 16 residues in the CDR3.

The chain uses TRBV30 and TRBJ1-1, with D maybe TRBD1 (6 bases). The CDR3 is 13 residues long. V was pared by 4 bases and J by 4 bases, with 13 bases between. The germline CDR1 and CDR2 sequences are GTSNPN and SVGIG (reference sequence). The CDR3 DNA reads TGTGCCTGGAAGACCGGGACACGCACTGAAGCTTTCTTT. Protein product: CAWKTGTRTEAFF.

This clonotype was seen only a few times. The CDR3 sequence is CASSGTQARSDNEQFF. The CDR3 DNA is TGTGCCAGCAGCGGTACCCAAGCGAGAAGCGACAATGAGCAGTTCTTC. This rearrangement joins TRBV11-2 to TRBJ2-1, with D uncertain. The V end lost 5 bases, the J end lost 5 bases, and 19 bases lay between the germline ends. The CDR3 has 16 amino acids. CDR1 is SGHAT and CDR2 is FQNNGV in the germline V gene.

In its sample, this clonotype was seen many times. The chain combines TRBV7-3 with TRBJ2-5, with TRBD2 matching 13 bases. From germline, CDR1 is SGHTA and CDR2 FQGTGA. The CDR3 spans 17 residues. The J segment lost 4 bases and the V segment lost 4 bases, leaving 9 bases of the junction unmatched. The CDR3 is CASSSSTSGGLTETQYF. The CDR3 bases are TGTGCCAGCAGCTCCTCGACTAGCGGGGGGCTCACAGAGACCCAGTACTTC.

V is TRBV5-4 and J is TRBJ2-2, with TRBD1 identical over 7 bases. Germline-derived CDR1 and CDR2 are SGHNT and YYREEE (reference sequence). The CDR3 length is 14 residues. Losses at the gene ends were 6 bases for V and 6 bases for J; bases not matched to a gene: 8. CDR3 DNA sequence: TGTGCCAGCACCTCTGTACAGGGGCCCGGGGAGCTGTTTTTT. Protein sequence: CASTSVQGPGELFF.

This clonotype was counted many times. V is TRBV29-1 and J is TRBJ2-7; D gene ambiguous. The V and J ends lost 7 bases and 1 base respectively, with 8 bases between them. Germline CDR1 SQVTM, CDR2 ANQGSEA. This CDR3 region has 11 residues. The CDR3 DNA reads TGCAGCGCGGAGAGATCCTACGAGCAGTACTTC. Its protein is CSAERSYEQYF.

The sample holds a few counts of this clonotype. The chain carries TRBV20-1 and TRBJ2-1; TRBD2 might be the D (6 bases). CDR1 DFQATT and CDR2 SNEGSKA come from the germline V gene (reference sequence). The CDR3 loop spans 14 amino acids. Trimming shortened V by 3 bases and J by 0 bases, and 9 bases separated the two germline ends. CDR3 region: CSASSGSSYNEQFF. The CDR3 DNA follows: TGCAGTGCTAGTAGCGGTAGCTCCTACAATGAGCAGTTCTTC.

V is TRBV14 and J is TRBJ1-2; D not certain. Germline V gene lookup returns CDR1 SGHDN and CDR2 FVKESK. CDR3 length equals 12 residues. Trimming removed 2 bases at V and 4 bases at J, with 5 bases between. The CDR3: CASSQLGYGYTF. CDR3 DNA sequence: TGTGCCAGCAGCCAATTGGGCTATGGCTACACCTTC. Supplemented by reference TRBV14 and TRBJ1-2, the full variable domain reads EAGVTQFPSHSVIEKGQTVTLRCDPISGHDNLYWYRRVMGKEIKFLLHFVKESKQDESGMPNNRFLAERTGGTYSTLKVQPAELEDSGVYFCASSQLGYGYTFGSGTRLTVV.

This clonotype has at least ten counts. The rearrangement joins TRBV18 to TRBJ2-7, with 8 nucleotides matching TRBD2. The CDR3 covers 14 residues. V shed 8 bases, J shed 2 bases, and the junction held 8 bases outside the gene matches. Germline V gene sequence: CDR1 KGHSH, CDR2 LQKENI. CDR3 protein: CASTLSGSTYEQYF. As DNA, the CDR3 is TGTGCCAGCACCCTCAGCGGGAGTACCTACGAGCAGTACTTC.

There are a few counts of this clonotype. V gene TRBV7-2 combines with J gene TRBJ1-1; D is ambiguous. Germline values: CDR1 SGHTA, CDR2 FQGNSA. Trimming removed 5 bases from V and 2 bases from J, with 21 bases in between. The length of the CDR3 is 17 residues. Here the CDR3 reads CASSAHPGQKANTEAFF. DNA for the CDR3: TGTGCCAGCAGCGCCCATCCGGGCCAAAAAGCCAACACTGAAGCTTTCTTT.

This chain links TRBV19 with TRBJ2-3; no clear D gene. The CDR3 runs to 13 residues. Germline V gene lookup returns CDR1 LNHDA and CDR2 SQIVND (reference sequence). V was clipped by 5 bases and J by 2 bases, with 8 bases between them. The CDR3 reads CASSFTVTDTQYF. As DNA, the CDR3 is TGTGCCAGTAGTTTTACAGTCACAGATACGCAGTATTTT.

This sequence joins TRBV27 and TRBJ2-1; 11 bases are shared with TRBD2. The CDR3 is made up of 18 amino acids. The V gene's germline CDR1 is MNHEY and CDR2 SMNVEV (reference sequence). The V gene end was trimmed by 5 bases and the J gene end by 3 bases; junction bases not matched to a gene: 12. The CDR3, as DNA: TGTGCCAGCAGTCAACAACTGGGACTAGCGGTGCGCTACAATGAGCAGTTCTTC. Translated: CASSQQLGLAVRYNEQFF.

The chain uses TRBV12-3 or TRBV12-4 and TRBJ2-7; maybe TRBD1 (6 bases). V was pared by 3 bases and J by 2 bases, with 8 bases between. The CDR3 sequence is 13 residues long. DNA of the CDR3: TGTGCCAGCAGTTTGGGGACAACCTACGAGCAGTACTTC. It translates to CASSLGTTYEQYF.

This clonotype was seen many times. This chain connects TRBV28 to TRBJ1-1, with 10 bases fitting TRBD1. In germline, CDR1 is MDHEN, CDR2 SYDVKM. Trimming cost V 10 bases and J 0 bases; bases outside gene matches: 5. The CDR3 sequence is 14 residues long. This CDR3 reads CAIGTGVLNTEAFF. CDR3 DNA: TGTGCCATCGGGACAGGGGTCCTGAACACTGAAGCTTTCTTT.